This TCR beta chain was captured by sequencing in a study of shared clonotypes between healthy human individuals. Study-wide context: Donors, aged 18 to 49, were a couple of women and a few men. Three plates each covered CD4 naive and memory; CD8 naive two, CD8 memory one.

As to this clone: This sample also contains other DNA sequences that code for the same CDR3.

Positively selected for CCR7, the CD45RO-negative cells used as naive CD8 cells excluded terminally differentiated effector memory CD45RA+ cells. V lost 2 bases to trimming and J lost 2 bases, with 7 bases between them. CDR3 length equals 13 residues. The germline gives CDR1 SGDLS, CDR2 YYNGEE. Sequencing was performed with immunoSEQ multiplex PCR; in TCRdb, only in-frame clones are kept and a portion is missing. The sample holds around 2,000,000 clones, approximately 94% seen once. Material: naive CD8+ T cells from PBMCs. The TCR was taken from a man between 18 and 29 years old in good health. Some clones in this sample may be carry-over from other donors' samples. This chain links TRBV9 with TRBJ1-1, with D unclear. CDR3 nucleotide sequence: TGTGCCAGCAGCGTGGAAGCAAACACTGAAGCTTTCTTT. It yields the protein CASSVEANTEAFF.